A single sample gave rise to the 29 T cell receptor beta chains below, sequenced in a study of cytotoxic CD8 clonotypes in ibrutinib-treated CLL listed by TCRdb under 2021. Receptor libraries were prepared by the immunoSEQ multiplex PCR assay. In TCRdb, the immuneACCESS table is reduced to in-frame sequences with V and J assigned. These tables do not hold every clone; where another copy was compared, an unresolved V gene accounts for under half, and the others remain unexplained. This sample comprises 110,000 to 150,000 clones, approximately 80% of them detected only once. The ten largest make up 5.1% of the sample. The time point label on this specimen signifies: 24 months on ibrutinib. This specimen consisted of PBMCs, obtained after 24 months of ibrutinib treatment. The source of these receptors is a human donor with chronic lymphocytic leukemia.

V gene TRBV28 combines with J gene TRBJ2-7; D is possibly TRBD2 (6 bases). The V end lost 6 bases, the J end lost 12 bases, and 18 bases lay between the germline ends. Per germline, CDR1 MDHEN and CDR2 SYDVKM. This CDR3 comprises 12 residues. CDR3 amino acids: CASSPHRLGGYF. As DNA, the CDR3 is TGTGCCAGCAGCCCCCACCGCCTCGGGGGGTACTTC.

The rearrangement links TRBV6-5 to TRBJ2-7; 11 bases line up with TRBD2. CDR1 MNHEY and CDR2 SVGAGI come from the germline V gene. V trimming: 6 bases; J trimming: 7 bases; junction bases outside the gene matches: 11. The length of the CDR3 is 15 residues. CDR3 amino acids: CASRTPGLAAREQYF. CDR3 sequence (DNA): TGTGCCAGCAGAACCCCGGGACTAGCGGCCCGGGAGCAGTACTTC.

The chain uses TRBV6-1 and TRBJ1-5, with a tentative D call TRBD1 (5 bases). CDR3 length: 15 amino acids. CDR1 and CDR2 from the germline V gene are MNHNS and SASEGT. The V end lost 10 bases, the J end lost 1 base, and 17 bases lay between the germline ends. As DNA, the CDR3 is TGTGCCACCACGGGGGGGACGGGGAGCAATCAGCCCCAGCATTTT. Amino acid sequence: CATTGGTGSNQPQHF.

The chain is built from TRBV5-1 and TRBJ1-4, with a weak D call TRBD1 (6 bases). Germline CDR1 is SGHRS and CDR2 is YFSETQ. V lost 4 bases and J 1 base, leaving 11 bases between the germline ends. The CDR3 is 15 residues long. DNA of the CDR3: TGCGCCAGCAGCCTACAGGGACTAACTAATGAAAAACTGTTTTTT. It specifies CASSLQGLTNEKLFF.

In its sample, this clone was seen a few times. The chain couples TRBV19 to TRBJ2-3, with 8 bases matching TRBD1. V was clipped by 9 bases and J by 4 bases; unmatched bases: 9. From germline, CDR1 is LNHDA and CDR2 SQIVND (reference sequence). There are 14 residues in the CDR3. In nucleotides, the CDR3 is TGTGCCAGCGCCGGGACAGGCGGCGCAGATACGCAGTATTTT. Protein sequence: CASAGTGGADTQYF.

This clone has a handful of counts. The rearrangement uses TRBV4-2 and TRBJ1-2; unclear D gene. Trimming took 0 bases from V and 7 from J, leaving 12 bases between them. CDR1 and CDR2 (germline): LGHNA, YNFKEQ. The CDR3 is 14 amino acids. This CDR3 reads CASSQDPPQAGYTF. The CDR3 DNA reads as TGTGCCAGCAGCCAAGATCCCCCCCAGGCTGGCTACACCTTC.

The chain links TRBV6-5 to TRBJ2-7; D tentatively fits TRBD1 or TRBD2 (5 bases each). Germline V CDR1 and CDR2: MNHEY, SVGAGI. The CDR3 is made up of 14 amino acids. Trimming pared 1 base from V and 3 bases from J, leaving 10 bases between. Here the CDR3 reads CASSYWGRHYEQYF. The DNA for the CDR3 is TGTGCCAGCAGTTACTGGGGACGCCACTACGAGCAGTACTTC.

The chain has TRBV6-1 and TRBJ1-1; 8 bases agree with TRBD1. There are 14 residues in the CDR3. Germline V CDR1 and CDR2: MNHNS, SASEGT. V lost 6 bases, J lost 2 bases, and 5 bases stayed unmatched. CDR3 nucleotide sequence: TGTGCCAGCAGAACGACAGGGGCCAACACTGAAGCTTTCTTT. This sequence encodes CASRTTGANTEAFF.

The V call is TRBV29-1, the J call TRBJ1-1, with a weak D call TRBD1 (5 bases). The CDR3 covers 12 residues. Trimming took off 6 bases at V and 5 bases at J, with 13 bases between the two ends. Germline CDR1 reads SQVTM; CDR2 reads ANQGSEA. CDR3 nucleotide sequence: TGCAGCGTGGCGGGCCGGGGGACTGAAGCTTTCTTT. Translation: CSVAGRGTEAFF.

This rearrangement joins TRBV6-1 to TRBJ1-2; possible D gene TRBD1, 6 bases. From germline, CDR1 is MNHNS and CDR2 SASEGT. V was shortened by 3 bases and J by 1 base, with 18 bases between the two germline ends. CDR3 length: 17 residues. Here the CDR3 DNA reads TGTGCCAGCAGTGAGGGGGCCGGCAGGGGCCGTAACTATGGCTACACCTTC. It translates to CASSEGAGRGRNYGYTF.

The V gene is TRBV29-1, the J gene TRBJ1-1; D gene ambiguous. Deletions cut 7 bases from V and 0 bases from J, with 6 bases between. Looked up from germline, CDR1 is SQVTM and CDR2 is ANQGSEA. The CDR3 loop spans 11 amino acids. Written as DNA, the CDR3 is TGCAGCGCCGCCTTGAACACTGAAGCTTTCTTT. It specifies CSAALNTEAFF.

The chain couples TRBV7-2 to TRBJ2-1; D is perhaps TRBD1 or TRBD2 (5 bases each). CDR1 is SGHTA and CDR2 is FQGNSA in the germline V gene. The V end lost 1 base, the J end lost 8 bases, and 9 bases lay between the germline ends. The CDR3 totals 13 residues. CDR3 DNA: TGTGCCAGCAGCTTAGGGAGAGGGGATGAGCAGTTCTTC. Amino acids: CASSLGRGDEQFF. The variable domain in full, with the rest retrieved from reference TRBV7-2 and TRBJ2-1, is GAGVSQSPSNKVTEKGKDVELRCDPISGHTALYWYRQSLGQGLEFLIYFQGNSAPDKSGLPSDRFSAERTGGSVSTLTIQRTQQEDSAVYLCASSLGRGDEQFFGPGTRLTVL.

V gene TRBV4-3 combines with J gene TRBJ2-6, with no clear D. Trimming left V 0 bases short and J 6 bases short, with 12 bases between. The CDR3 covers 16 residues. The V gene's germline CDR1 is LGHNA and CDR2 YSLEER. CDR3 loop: CASSQDTAGSANVLTF. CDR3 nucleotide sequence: TGCGCCAGCAGCCAAGATACGGCCGGGTCGGCCAACGTCCTGACTTTC.

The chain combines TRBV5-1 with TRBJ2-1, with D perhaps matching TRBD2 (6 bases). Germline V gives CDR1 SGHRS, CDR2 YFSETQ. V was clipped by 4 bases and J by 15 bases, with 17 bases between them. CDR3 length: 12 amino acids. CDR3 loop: CASSEPGEKGFF. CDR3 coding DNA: TGCGCCAGCAGCGAGCCGGGAGAAAAGGGGTTCTTC.

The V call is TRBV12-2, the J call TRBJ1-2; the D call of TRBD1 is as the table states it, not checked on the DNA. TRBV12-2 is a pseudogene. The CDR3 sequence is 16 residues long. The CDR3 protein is CASRCADRADNYGYTF. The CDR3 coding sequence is TGTGCAAGTCGCTGCGCCGACAGGGCGGATAACTATGGCTACACCTTC.

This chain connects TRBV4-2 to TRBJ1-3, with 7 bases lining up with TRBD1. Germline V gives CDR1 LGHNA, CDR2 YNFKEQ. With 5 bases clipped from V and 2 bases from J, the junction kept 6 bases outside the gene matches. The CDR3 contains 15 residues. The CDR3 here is CASSDRQGPGNTIYF. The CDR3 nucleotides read TGTGCCAGCAGCGACCGACAGGGACCTGGAAACACCATATATTTT.

CDR3 in DNA: TGTGCCAGCAGTTTAGGGGGGTGGGGGAACACTGAAGCTTTCTTT. It specifies CASSLGGWGNTEAFF. The V gene is TRBV27, the J gene TRBJ1-1; possibly TRBD1 for D (5 bases). The ends were cut back, 2 bases at V and 1 base at J, with 11 bases in the middle. The length of the CDR3 is 15 residues. Germline V gives CDR1 MNHEY, CDR2 SMNVEV (reference sequence).

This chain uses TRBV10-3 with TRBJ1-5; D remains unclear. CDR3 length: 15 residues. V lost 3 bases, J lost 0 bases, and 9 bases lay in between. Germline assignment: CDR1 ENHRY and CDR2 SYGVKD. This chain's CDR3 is CAISEKAVSNQPQHF. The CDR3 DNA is TGTGCCATCAGTGAAAAGGCAGTTAGCAATCAGCCCCAGCATTTT.

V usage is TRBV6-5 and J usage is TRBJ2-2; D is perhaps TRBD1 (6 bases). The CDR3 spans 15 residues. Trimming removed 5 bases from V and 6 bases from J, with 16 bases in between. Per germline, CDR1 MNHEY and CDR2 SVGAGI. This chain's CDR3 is CASSLYRAAAGELFF. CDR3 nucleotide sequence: TGTGCCAGCAGTCTCTACAGGGCTGCGGCCGGGGAGCTGTTTTTT.

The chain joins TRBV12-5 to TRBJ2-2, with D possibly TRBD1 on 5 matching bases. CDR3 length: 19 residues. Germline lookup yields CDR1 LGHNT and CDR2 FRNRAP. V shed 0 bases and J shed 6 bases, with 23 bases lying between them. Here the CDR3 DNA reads TGTGCTAGTGGTTTGGTACGGTTCATGACGCAGGGTATCGCCGGGGAGCTGTTTTTT. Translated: CASGLVRFMTQGIAGELFF. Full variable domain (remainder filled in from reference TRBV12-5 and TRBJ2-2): DARVTQTPRHKVTEMGQEVTMRCQPILGHNTVFWYRQTMMQGLELLAYFRNRAPLDDSGMPKDRFSAEMPDATLATLKIQPSEPRDSAVYFCASGLVRFMTQGIAGELFFGEGSRLTVL.

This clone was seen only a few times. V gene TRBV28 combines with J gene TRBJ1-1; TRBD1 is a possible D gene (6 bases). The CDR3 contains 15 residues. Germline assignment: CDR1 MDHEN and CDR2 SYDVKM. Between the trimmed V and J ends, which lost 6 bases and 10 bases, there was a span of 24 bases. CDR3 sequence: CASRGGPRGRVGAFF. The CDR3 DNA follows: TGTGCCAGCAGGGGGGGGCCCCGGGGGCGAGTCGGAGCTTTCTTT.

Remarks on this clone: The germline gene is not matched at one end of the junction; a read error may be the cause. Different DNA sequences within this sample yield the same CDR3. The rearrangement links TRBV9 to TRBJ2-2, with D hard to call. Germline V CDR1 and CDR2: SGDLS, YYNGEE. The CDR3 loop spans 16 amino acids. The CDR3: CASRATDTPDTGELFF. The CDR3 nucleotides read TGTGCCAGCAGAGCAACTGACACTCCTGACACTGGGGAGCTGTTTTTT. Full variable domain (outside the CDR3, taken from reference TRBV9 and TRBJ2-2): DSGVTQTPKHLITATGQRVTLRCSPRSGDLSVYWYQQSLDQGLQFLIQYYNGEERAKGNILERFSAQQFPDLHSELNLSSLELGDSALYFCASRATDTPDTGELFFGEGSRLTVL.

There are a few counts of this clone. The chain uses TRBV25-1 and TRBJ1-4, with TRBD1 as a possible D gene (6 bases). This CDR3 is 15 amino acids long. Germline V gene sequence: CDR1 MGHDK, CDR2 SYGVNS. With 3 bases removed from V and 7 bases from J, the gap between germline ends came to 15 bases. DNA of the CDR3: TGTGCCAGCAGTGACCCTACAGGAGGGGGTGAAAAACTGTTTTTT. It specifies CASSDPTGGGEKLFF.

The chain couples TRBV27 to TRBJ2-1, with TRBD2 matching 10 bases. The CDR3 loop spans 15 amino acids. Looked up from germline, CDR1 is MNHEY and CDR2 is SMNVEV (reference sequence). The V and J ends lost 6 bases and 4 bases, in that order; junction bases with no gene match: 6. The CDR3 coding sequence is TGTGCCAGCAGGTCTAGCGGGGGCCCGTACAATGAGCAGTTCTTC. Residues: CASRSSGGPYNEQFF.

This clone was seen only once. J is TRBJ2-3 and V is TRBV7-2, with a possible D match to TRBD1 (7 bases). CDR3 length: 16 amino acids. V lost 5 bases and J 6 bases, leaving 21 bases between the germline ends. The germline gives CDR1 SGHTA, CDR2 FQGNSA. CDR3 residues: CASSLQGGREFDTQYF. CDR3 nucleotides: TGTGCCAGCAGCCTGCAGGGGGGCCGGGAGTTTGATACGCAGTATTTT.

CDR3 sequence reads: CASSQDPDTSTDTQYF. CDR3 nucleotides: TGTGCCAGCAGCCAAGATCCGGACACAAGCACAGATACGCAGTATTTT. The gene calls are TRBV4-2 and TRBJ2-3; tentative D call: TRBD1 (5 bases). V gave up 0 bases and J gave up 0 bases, with 10 bases separating them. Germline CDR1 is LGHNA and CDR2 is YNFKEQ. The CDR3 runs 16 residues.

The CDR3 region is CASSSAHGRLGTGGNYGYTF. In nucleotides, the CDR3 is TGTGCCAGCAGTTCGGCGCACGGGCGGTTGGGGACAGGGGGTAACTATGGCTACACCTTC. The chain uses TRBV28 and TRBJ1-2; 11 nucleotides agree with TRBD1. V was clipped by 4 bases and J by 1 base; unmatched bases: 17. The germline V gene encodes CDR1 MDHEN and CDR2 SYDVKM. This CDR3 has 20 residues.

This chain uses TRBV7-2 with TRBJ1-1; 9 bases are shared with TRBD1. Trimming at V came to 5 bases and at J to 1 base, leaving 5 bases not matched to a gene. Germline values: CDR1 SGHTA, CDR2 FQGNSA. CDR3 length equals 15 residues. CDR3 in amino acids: CASSRSGQGNTEAFF. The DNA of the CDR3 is TGTGCCAGCAGCAGATCGGGACAGGGGAACACTGAAGCTTTCTTT.

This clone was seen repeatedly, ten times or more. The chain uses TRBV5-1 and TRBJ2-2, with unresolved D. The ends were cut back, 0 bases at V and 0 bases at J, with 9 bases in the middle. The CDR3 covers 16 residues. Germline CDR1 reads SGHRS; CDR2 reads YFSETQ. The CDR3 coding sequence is TGCGCCAGCAGCTTGGGGGCAGACTCGAACACCGGGGAGCTGTTTTTT. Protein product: CASSLGADSNTGELFF.